This T cell receptor (beta chain) stems from a study of blood T cell repertoires in COVID-19 (TCRdb year 2020). For context, the study as a whole: Collaborator samples came from the United States, Italy and Spain and covered acute and convalescent phases of COVID-19. A de-identified subject ID, COVID-19 status, age in years and sex were almost always included in the sample metadata. A freely available public database, intended as a resource for researchers studying the immune response to SARS-CoV-2, is where the repertoires were released. HLA class I and class II types, where available, came from metadata supplied by the sample provider rather than from assay-based typing. The prospective study material was composed of cDNA or gDNA derived from T cells, B-cell-depleted T cells, or PBMCs. The samples were drawn from the first 160 participants of the ongoing ImmuneRACE study and from roughly 1,300 subjects provided by 6 global collaborators. The dataset comprised deeply sampled blood TCRbeta repertoires from subjects exposed to, actively infected with, or recovered from COVID-19. General study outcomes and caveats: Clinical and demographic metadata were provided uncurated, with the amount varying by source and participant.

The collaborating institutions used their own protocols to collect whole blood in K2EDTA tubes. For TCRbeta analysis, collaborators shipped samples as frozen whole blood, isolated PBMCs, or DNA extracted from either of those sample types. CDR1 and CDR2, looked up from the germline V gene, are SGHTA and FQGNSA. Compared with germline, V lacks 5 bases and J lacks 3 bases; bases without a gene match: 3. There are 14 amino acids in the CDR3, from cysteine to phenylalanine inclusive. Only the CDR3 part of the read is kept: 42 bases, read in frame from the first base. About this clone: The target of this receptor is not known. The input lacks base qualities; no much larger clone sits a single base away.

The immunoSEQ Assay, a bias-controlled multiplex PCR, was used to amplify TCRbeta CDR3 regions from genomic DNA. In the original analysis: Within the assay, amplification of reference gene primers was used to estimate how many nucleated cells each sample contained. Sequence reads were collapsed and filtered to measure the absolute abundance of every unique TCRbeta CDR3 rearrangement. For each sample, productive Simpson clonality was calculated as the square root of Simpson's diversity index across productive rearrangements. TCRdb re-hosts the immuneACCESS table, in-frame sequences only. Its copies lack some clones; in the studies checked, an unresolved V gene accounts for under half of them, and the cause for the rest is not known. V and J calls and clone size are copied from that table; D and trimming were computed from the DNA. This sample comprises about 180,000 clones, 80% to 90% of them detected only once. The top ten constitute more than 3% of the sample.

The specimen sequenced was peripheral blood. The rearranged chain carries TRBV7-2 and TRBJ2-2, with 7 middle bases fitting TRBD2. The receptor comes from a man aged 55 to 69 with acute or convalescent COVID-19. The CDR3 region: CASSELADTGELFF. The DNA sequence is given as TGTGCCAGCAGCGAGCTAGCGGACACCGGGGAGCTGTTTTTT.